The 22 T cell receptor beta chains presented below share a single source sample, sequenced in a study of OX40 agonist ivuxolimab in advanced cancers. The data were produced by immunoSEQ multiplex PCR, yet TCRdb's version contains in-frame clones alone and is incomplete. The profile shows more than 95,000 clones, just under 95% of them singletons. Sample: CD4+ or CD8+ T cells sorted from blood, taken in a trial of the OX40 agonist ivuxolimab. The receptors stem from an adult with an advanced solid tumor such as melanoma, head and neck, liver or kidney cancer.

The chain combines TRBV5-1 with TRBJ1-4; no clear D gene. With 0 bases removed from V and 3 bases from J, the gap between germline ends came to 9 bases. The CDR3 totals 15 residues. CDR1 is SGHRS, CDR2 YFSETQ, per germline. CDR3 region: CASSLEGSANEKLFF. CDR3 coding DNA: TGCGCCAGCAGCTTGGAGGGTTCGGCTAATGAAAAACTGTTTTTT.

The V gene is TRBV7-6, the J gene TRBJ2-5, with D hard to call. The end of the DNA is better explained by TRBJ2-7, so the J call may be wrong. This CDR3 has 14 residues. CDR1 is SGHVS, CDR2 FNYEAQ, per germline. CDR3 coding DNA: TGTGCCAGCAGCTTAGCCACAAACAATCGCGAGCAGTACTTC. It specifies CASSLATNNREQYF.

This chain connects TRBV1 to TRBJ2-1; TRBD2 is taken as the D call from the table, unchecked against the DNA. TRBV1 is flagged as a pseudogene. The CDR3 is 16 residues long. CDR3 coding DNA: TGCACCAGCAGCCAAGATTTTAGCGGGAGAGGCGATGAGCAGTTCTTC. Its translation is CTSSQDFSGRGDEQFF.

This sequence joins TRBV5-1 and TRBJ2-3; 14 positions match TRBD2. The ends lost 4 bases at V and 6 bases at J; junction bases unmatched: 4. The CDR3 has 15 amino acids. Germline lookup yields CDR1 SGHRS and CDR2 YFSETQ. CDR3 region: CASSRGLAGVDTQYF. CDR3 DNA: TGCGCCAGCAGCAGGGGACTAGCGGGAGTGGATACGCAGTATTTT.

This chain uses TRBV27 with TRBJ1-1, with D unclear. CDR3 size: 17 residues. Germline V gene lookup returns CDR1 MNHEY and CDR2 SMNVEV (reference sequence). Trimming left V 3 bases short and J 3 bases short, with 20 bases between. CDR3 sequence (DNA): TGTGCCAGCAGTTTTGTCCCCCGGGAAGATATCTACACTGAAGCTTTCTTT. Translation gives CASSFVPREDIYTEAFF.

The V gene is TRBV5-6, the J gene TRBJ1-2; D perhaps matches TRBD1 (6 bases). The V gene's germline CDR1 is SGHDT and CDR2 YYEEEE. The CDR3 has 13 residues. The V and J ends lost 3 bases and 4 bases respectively, with 10 bases between them. CDR3 loop: CASSYDRFYGYTF. The CDR3 DNA sequence: TGTGCCAGCAGCTATGACAGGTTCTATGGCTACACCTTC.

The gene calls are TRBV5-8 and TRBJ2-7, with TRBD1 matching over 7 bases. Looked up from germline, CDR1 is SGHTS and CDR2 is YDEGEE. The CDR3 is made up of 14 amino acids. The V segment lost 4 bases and the J segment 1 base; nucleotides outside the gene matches: 5. The CDR3 reads CASSPRDSSYEQYF. DNA of the CDR3: TGTGCCAGCAGCCCTCGGGACAGTTCCTACGAGCAGTACTTC.

V is TRBV30 and J is TRBJ2-7; tentatively, D is TRBD1 or TRBD2 (6 bases each). The CDR3 length is 14 residues. Trimming cost V 1 base and J 1 base, with 11 bases left between them. Germline V CDR1 and CDR2: GTSNPN, SVGIG (reference sequence). CDR3 DNA sequence: TGTGCCTGGAGTGAAGGCGGGACATCCTACGAGCAGTACTTC. Protein product: CAWSEGGTSYEQYF.

The rearrangement links TRBV2 to TRBJ1-5; D is uncertain. The CDR3 totals 15 residues. Germline V CDR1 and CDR2: SNHLY, FYNNEI. Trimming cost V 6 bases and J 4 bases, with 16 bases left between them. The CDR3 loop is CASSEWTEGNQPQHF. The CDR3 region has the DNA TGTGCCAGCAGCGAGTGGACGGAGGGTAATCAGCCCCAGCATTTT. Together with reference TRBV2 and TRBJ1-5, the CDR3 gives the full variable domain: EPEVTQTPSHQVTQMGQEVILRCVPISNHLYFYWYRQILGQKVEFLVSFYNNEISEKSEIFDDQFSVERPDGSNFTLKIRSTKLEDSAMYFCASSEWTEGNQPQHFGDGTRLSIL.

The J gene is TRBJ2-7, the V gene TRBV5-1; a possible D gene is TRBD1 (5 bases). This CDR3 comprises 14 residues. From germline, CDR1 is SGHRS and CDR2 YFSETQ. V was clipped by 0 bases and J by 3 bases, with 10 bases between them. The CDR3 region has the DNA TGCGCCAGCAGCTTGGAGCAGGGTGTCTACGAGCAGTACTTC. Residues: CASSLEQGVYEQYF.

V and J are TRBV4-3 and TRBJ2-1; D possibly corresponds to TRBD2 (5 bases). Looked up from germline, CDR1 is LGHNA and CDR2 is YSLEER. V lost 3 bases to trimming and J lost 8 bases, with 17 bases between them. The CDR3 extends over 15 amino acids. In nucleotides, the CDR3 is TGCGCCAGCAGCCAGATGGGAGCGGAAGCTTATGAGCAGTTCTTC. This translates into CASSQMGAEAYEQFF.

CDR3 nucleotides: TGTGCCAGTAGTACACCCGAGTCACCTCAGCCCCAGCATTTT. It specifies CASSTPESPQPQHF. The chain is built from TRBV19 and TRBJ1-5, with D unresolved. Germline assignment: CDR1 LNHDA and CDR2 SQIVND (reference sequence). V lost 4 bases, J lost 6 bases, and 13 bases lay in between. The CDR3 sequence is 14 residues long.

V and J are TRBV18 and TRBJ1-1, with D perhaps matching TRBD1 (5 bases). With 2 bases removed from V and 1 base from J, the gap between germline ends came to 8 bases. The CDR3 loop spans 14 amino acids. CDR1 KGHSH and CDR2 LQKENI come from the germline V gene. CDR3 nucleotide sequence: TGTGCCAGCTCACCAGGGACGGAGAACACTGAAGCTTTCTTT. Translated: CASSPGTENTEAFF.

The V and J genes are TRBV19 and TRBJ2-3; maybe TRBD2 (6 bases). The V gene's germline CDR1 is LNHDA and CDR2 SQIVND (reference sequence). Between the trimmed V and J ends, which lost 1 base and 5 bases, there was a span of 7 bases. There are 13 residues in the CDR3. DNA of the CDR3: TGTGCCAGTAGTATAGGGGGGGAAGATACGCAGTATTTT. Protein: CASSIGGEDTQYF.

J is TRBJ1-3 and V is TRBV13; D gene ambiguous. The CDR3 runs 13 residues. Germline V CDR1 and CDR2: PRHDT, FYEKMQ (reference sequence). The V end lost 5 bases, the J end lost 0 bases, and 5 bases lay between the germline ends. The CDR3 loop is CASSTDSGNTIYF. The CDR3 nucleotides are TGTGCCAGCAGCACGGACTCTGGAAACACCATATATTTT.

The chain carries TRBV9 and TRBJ2-1, with D hard to call. Germline V gene lookup returns CDR1 SGDLS and CDR2 YYNGEE. This CDR3 is built from 15 residues. The V end was cut by 0 bases, the J end by 1 base, with 8 bases between. CDR3 in amino acids: CASSVGGESYNEQFF. The CDR3 DNA is TGTGCCAGCAGCGTAGGTGGGGAATCCTACAATGAGCAGTTCTTC.

In this sample, this clone turned up a few times. The genes are TRBV7-2 and TRBJ1-1; D unresolved. This CDR3 comprises 14 residues. Trimming removed 1 base at V and 3 bases at J, with 9 bases between. Germline V gives CDR1 SGHTA, CDR2 FQGNSA. CDR3 region: CASSLEREDTEAFF. The CDR3 nucleotides read TGTGCCAGCAGCTTAGAAAGGGAAGACACTGAAGCTTTCTTT.

V gene TRBV19 combines with J gene TRBJ2-1; 13 bases are shared with TRBD2. With 4 bases clipped from V and 10 bases from J, the junction kept 10 bases outside the gene matches. The germline CDR1 and CDR2 sequences are LNHDA and SQIVND (reference sequence). The CDR3 sequence is 16 residues long. This chain's CDR3 is CASSTARLAGGKEQFF. The CDR3 bases are TGTGCCAGTAGTACAGCGCGACTAGCGGGAGGTAAAGAGCAGTTCTTC.

The rearrangement uses TRBV7-6 and TRBJ2-1; unclear D gene. Germline loops: CDR1 SGHVS, CDR2 FNYEAQ. The CDR3 covers 14 residues. Trimming left V 1 base short and J 6 bases short, with 10 bases between. The CDR3 protein is CASSLEDGRNEQFF. The DNA for the CDR3 is TGTGCCAGCAGCTTAGAGGACGGACGCAATGAGCAGTTCTTC.

This chain uses TRBV6-1 with TRBJ1-2, with 9 bases matching TRBD1. J gave up 4 bases and V 3 bases, and 12 bases lay outside the gene matches. Germline V gene sequence: CDR1 MNHNS, CDR2 SASEGT. The CDR3 is 17 amino acids. The CDR3 sequence: CASSDPGQGRGGYGYTF. The DNA for the CDR3 is TGTGCCAGCAGTGATCCGGGACAGGGTAGAGGCGGCTATGGCTACACCTTC.

This clone occurred a few times. V and J are TRBV18 and TRBJ1-1; D call uncertain. V was pared by 4 bases and J by 3 bases, with 9 bases between. CDR3 length equals 13 residues. Germline lookup yields CDR1 KGHSH and CDR2 LQKENI. CDR3 protein: CASSLWVYTEAFF. The CDR3 coding sequence is TGTGCCAGCTCACTCTGGGTATACACTGAAGCTTTCTTT.

The rearrangement uses TRBV6-5 and TRBJ1-4; D remains ambiguous. The CDR3 consists of 15 residues. From germline, CDR1 is MNHEY and CDR2 SVGAGI. The ends were cut back, 0 bases at V and 5 bases at J, with 10 bases in the middle. CDR3 sequence (DNA): TGTGCCAGCAGTTACTCTATGGGAGCAAATGAAAAACTGTTTTTT. It specifies CASSYSMGANEKLFF.